Below, one T cell receptor (beta chain) is given with its context. What this receptor recognizes is not known. Per-nucleotide qualities are absent, and no much larger clonotype sits a single base away. Taken from cysteine to phenylalanine, the CDR3 has 14 residues. Just CDR3 DNA is preserved here, 42 bases in frame from base 1. For CDR1 and CDR2, the germline V gene lists SGHTA and FQGTGA. Trimming costs V 1 base and J 7 bases, and their ends lie 10 bases apart. The data are from a study of vaccination and CD4 T cells after COVID-19 (dated by TCRdb to between 2021 and 2023). A note on the overall study: Six males and four females were included in the convalescent cohort, with two Hispanic individuals, seven Caucasians, two Asians and one multiracial person represented. Participants got two doses of the Pfizer-BioNTech BNT162b2 vaccine (n=8) or two doses of the Moderna mRNA-1273 vaccine (n=2). Post-COVID blood samples were collected from convalescent patients a median of approximately 93 days after diagnosis, with a range of about 30 to 170 days. Post-vaccine blood samples were obtained a median of roughly 75 days after the second vaccine dose, with a range of about 12 to 241 days. Overlapping spike peptide pools from SARS-CoV-2 and from the common cold coronaviruses HCoV-NL63, HCoV-OC43 and HCoV-229E were used as culture stimuli. As controls, cultures received a CEFX viral epitope pool (the positive control), an HIV-1 Nef peptide pool (the negative control), or no peptide at all. The spike-specific CD4+ TCR repertoire was compared before and after mRNA vaccination in 10 COVID-19 convalescent patients and several infection-naive healthy vaccine recipients. An earlier paper using these donors assessed, at the TCR clonotype level, memory CD4+ T cell crossreactivity between SARS-CoV-2 and common cold coronavirus spike proteins.

The treatment or condition tag for this specimen amounts to: approximately 11-day PBMC culture with coronavirus spike peptide pools or control peptides (ViraFEST assay). CD4+ T cells from unexposed donors were collected before the COVID-19 pandemic (2011-2018). The ViraFEST assay was used in the study, in which antigen-specific T cells were expanded with peptide pools and expanded clonotypes were subsequently identified by TCR sequencing. Roughly 2.1 million PBMCs per well were cultured in IMDM with approximately 5% human AB serum and 8.5 to 10 IU/ml IL-2, plus 10 ug/ml peptide pools. Half of the culture medium was replaced with fresh IL-2-containing medium on days 3 and 7. CD4+ T cells were isolated after less than twelve days of culture through negative selection using the EasySep CD4+ T cell isolation kit. Unexposed donor CD4+ T cells were tested for reactivity to SARS-CoV-2 S and N and four common cold coronavirus spike pools, as cell number allowed. Ficoll-Paque Plus gradient centrifugation was used to isolate PBMCs from whole blood, and the isolated PBMCs were then either used fresh or cryopreserved at -140C. Each culture condition was generally run in triplicate wells. Leukapheresis product for the unexposed donors was bought commercially.

What the research found in general, with its limitations: Nearly all vaccine-specific clones in convalescent patients (304 of 307) were mono-reactive for SARS-CoV-2 spike rather than cross-reactive with common cold coronaviruses. An increase in the median number of SARS-CoV-2-reactive clonotypes from around 20 after infection to 38 after vaccination was observed, but the change was not found to be significant. Among the post-vaccine SARS-CoV-2-reactive clones in convalescent patients, a median approximately 90% showed up only after vaccination, which suggests vaccine-specific priming. Relatively few convalescent patients were included in the study, and early timepoints after natural infection were not analyzed.

The receptor library was made with PCR. DNA from cultured CD4+ T cells was subjected to TCR sequencing with the Oncomine TCR Beta short-read assay at the Johns Hopkins FTIC core. The QIAamp micro DNA kit was used to extract genomic DNA from the cultured CD4+ T cells. Oncomine TCR Beta libraries made from cultured CD4+ T cells were pooled using unique dual indexes and sequenced on an Illumina iSeq 100. The study's own analysis went as follows. Non-productive sequences were removed, and CDR3s not starting with C, not ending with F or W, or shorter than 7 amino acids were discarded. The MANAFEST web application identified antigen-specific clonotypes by comparing peptide-stimulated wells against reference wells and other culture wells. An FDR below 0.05, an odds ratio above 5, and a productive frequency above 0.1% in at least two of three replicate wells were required for clones to be considered positive. A clonotype counted as cross-reactive if it showed significant expansion both in the SARS-CoV-2 spike wells and in at least one common cold coronavirus spike condition. Similarity between CDR3 sequences was evaluated in R version 3.6.1 using Levenshtein distances (stringdist) and unrooted phylogenetic trees (ape). TCRdb's own reprocessing of the public reads used fastp at Q25 and MiXCR and kept productive beta chains. Entries that share a CDR3 protein sequence are merged under the most common genes and DNA. TCRdb, rather than the study authors, made the V and J calls. In all, the sample holds 9,000 to 13,000 distinct CDR3 sequences, and around 30% of those were seen once. 13% of the sample comes from the top ten.

This sequence uses TRBV7-3 and TRBJ2-2, with no confidently assigned D gene. The source of this sequence is a human donor in good health. Input material: CD4+ T cells from blood, cultured in vitro. The DNA reads as follows: TGTGCCAGCAGCTTAAGACTGCTTGGCGGGGAGCTGTTTTTT. Translated, this gives CASSLRLLGGELFF.